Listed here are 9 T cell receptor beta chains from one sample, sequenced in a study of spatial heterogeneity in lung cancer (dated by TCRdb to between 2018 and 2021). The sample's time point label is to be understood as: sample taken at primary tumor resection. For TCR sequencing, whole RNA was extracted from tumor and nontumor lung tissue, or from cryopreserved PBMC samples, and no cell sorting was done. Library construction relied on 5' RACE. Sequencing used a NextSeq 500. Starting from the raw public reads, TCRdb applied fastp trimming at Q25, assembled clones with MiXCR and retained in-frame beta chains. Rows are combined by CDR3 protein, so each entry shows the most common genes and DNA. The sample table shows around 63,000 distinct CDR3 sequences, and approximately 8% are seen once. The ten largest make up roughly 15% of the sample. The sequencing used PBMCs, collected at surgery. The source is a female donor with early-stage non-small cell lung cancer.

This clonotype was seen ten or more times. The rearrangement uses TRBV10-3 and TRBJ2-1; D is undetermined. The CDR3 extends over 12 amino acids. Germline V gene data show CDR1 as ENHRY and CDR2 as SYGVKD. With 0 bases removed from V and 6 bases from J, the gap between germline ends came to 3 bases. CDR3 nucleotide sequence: TGTGCCATCAGTGAGTCTGCCAATGAGCAGTTCTTC. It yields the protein CAISESANEQFF.

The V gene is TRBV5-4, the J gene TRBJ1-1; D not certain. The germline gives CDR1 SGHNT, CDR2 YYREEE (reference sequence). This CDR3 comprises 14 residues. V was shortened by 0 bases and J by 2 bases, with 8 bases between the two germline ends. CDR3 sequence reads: CASSLEQLNTEAFF. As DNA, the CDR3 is TGTGCCAGCAGCTTGGAACAGCTTAACACTGAAGCTTTCTTT. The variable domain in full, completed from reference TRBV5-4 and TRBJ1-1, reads ETGVTQSPTHLIKTRGQQVTLRCSSQSGHNTVSWYQQALGQGPQFIFQYYREEENGRGNFPPRFSGLQFPNYSSELNVNALELDDSALYLCASSLEQLNTEAFFGQGTRLTVV.

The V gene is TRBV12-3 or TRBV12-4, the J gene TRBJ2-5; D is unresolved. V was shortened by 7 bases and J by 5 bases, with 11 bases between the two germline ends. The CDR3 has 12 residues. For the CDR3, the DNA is TGTGCCAGCACCGTAGGCGTGGAGACCCAGTACTTC. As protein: CASTVGVETQYF.

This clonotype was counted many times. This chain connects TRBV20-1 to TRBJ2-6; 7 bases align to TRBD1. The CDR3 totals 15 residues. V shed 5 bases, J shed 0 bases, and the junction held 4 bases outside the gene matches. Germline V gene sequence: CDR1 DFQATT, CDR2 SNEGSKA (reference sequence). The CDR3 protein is CSASTGPSGANVLTF. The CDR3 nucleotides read TGCAGTGCTTCGACAGGGCCCTCTGGGGCCAACGTCCTGACTTTC.

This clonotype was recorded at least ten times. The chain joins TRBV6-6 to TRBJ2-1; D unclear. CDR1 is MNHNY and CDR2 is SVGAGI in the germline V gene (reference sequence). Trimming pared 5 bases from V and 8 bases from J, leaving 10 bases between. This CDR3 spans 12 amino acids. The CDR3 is CASSPQGYEQFF. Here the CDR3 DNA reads TGTGCCAGCAGTCCGCAAGGGTATGAGCAGTTCTTC.

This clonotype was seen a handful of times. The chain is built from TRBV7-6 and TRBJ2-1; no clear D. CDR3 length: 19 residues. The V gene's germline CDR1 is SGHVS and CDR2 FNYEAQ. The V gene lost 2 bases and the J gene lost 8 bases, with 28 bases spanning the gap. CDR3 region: CASSLFPPSGLEPGYEQFF. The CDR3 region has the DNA TGTGCCAGCAGCTTATTTCCCCCTTCCGGGTTGGAACCCGGCTATGAGCAGTTCTTC.

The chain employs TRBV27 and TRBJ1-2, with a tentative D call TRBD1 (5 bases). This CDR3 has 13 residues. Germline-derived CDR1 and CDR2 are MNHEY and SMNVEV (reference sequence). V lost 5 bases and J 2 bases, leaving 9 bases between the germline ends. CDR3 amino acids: CASSKQVNYGYTF. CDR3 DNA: TGTGCCAGCAGTAAACAGGTGAACTATGGCTACACCTTC.

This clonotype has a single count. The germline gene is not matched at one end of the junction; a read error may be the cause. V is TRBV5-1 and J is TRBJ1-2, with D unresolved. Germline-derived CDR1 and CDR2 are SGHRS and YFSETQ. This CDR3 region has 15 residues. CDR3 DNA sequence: TGCGTCAGCAGCATTTCGGGTCCAGATAACTATGGCTACACCTTC. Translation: CVSSISGPDNYGYTF.

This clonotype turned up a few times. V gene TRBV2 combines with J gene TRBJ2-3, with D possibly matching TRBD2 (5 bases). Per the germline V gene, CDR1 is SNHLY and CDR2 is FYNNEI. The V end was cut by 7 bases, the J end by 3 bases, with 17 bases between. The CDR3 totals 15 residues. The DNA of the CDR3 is TGTGCCAGCATATCCCTCGGGATCGCGACAGATACGCAGTATTTT. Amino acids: CASISLGIATDTQYF.